This TCR beta chain was observed in a study of PD-L1 blockade in urothelial cancer. Study background: It was in 2014 that patients started atezolizumab at 1,200 mg intravenously every 3 weeks. At 6 weeks and at 3 weeks (second dose) after treatment start, blood was analyzed. Median T cell yield from blood was fewer than 150,000. The study, taken as a whole, reports: Lower pretreatment blood TCR clonality, under the median, predicted better survival, researchers reported.

To note about this clone: What it binds is unknown.

TCRdb's table, derived via immunoSEQ multiplex PCR, lists solely in-frame clones and lacks some. The sample comprises more than 90,000 clones, approximately 89% of which are singletons, and less than 4.5% rests with the top ten. CDR3 length: 12 residues. Germline-derived CDR1 and CDR2 are SQVTM and ANQGSEA. Time point described: peripheral blood 6 weeks after treatment start. The chain joins TRBV29-1 to TRBJ2-3, with D maybe TRBD2 (7 bases). The sample here was PBMCs, taken around atezolizumab (anti-PD-L1) treatment. The receptor comes from a man aged 55 to 70 with urothelial cancer. The CDR3 region is CGGGEFTDTQYF. The CDR3 coding sequence is TGCGGGGGGGGCGAGTTCACAGATACGCAGTATTTT.